This is a list of T cell receptor beta chains from one sample in a study of blood T cell dynamics during melanoma immunotherapy. Libraries were prepared by immunoSEQ multiplex PCR; TCRdb keeps only in-frame clonotypes and omits some of them. The sample gives fewer than 9,500 clones, approximately 87% of which show up once; 4% to 6.5% is in the top ten. This specimen was blood, taken from a patient treated with checkpoint blockade. The receptors originated from a human donor with melanoma. Both conserved end residues are part of each CDR3. The D gene is left open where the match is weak. Clone size appears in some rows only: once, few, many, or a class for an expanded clone.

d_call	clone_size	v_call	j_call	cdr3_nt	cdr3_aa
.	.	TRBV18	TRBJ2-7	TGTGCCAGCTCACCGGGCAGGGAACCCTACGAGCAGTACTTC	CASSPGREPYEQYF
TRBD1	.	TRBV6-5	TRBJ2-7	TGTGCCAGCAGTAGTTCAGGGACAGGTATTTACGAGCAGTACTTC	CASSSSGTGIYEQYF
.	.	TRBV15	TRBJ1-4	TGTGCCACCAGCAGTGATCGATTGAAGGAAAAACTGTTTTTT	CATSSDRLKEKLFF
.	.	TRBV7-2	TRBJ1-2	TGTGCCAGCAGCTTAAGGATCGCCCATGGCTACACCTTC	CASSLRIAHGYTF
TRBD1	.	TRBV5-6	TRBJ2-7	TGTGCCAGCAGCTCGGGGATACCGGGACAGGGATTCTACGAGCAGTACTTC	CASSSGIPGQGFYEQYF
.	.	TRBV6-5	TRBJ1-1	TGTGCCAGCAGCCGACCCGCGAGAGCGAACACTGAAGCTTTCTTT	CASSRPARANTEAFF
TRBD1	.	TRBV5-6	TRBJ2-2	TGTGCCAGCAGCTACCGACAGGGGCTGTCCGGGGAGCTGTTTTTT	CASSYRQGLSGELFF
TRBD2	.	TRBV11-2	TRBJ2-4	TGTGCCAGCAGCTTAGGAGGTAGCGGGAGCCAAAACATTCAGTACTTC	CASSLGGSGSQNIQYF
.	.	TRBV11-3	TRBJ2-1	TGTGCCAGCAGCTTAACCGGGCTAAGCCATGAGCAGTTCTTC	CASSLTGLSHEQFF
.	.	TRBV6-1	TRBJ2-7	TGTGCCAGCAGTGAAACCGAGCAGTACTTC	CASSETEQYF
TRBD2	.	TRBV19	TRBJ2-7	TGTGCCAGTAGTTCGCTAGCGGGGGCACACTACGAGCAGTACTTC	CASSSLAGAHYEQYF
.	few	TRBV4-1	TRBJ1-6	TGCGCCAGCAGCCACAGGACACTGGAAAATTCACCCCTCCACTTT	CASSHRTLENSPLHF
.	.	TRBV5-1	TRBJ2-7	TGCGCCAGCAGCTTCCTGGCAGATCCGAGCTACGAGCAGTACTTC	CASSFLADPSYEQYF
.	few	TRBV19	TRBJ1-2	TGTGCCAGTACAAGGCGCGGCTATGGCTACACCTTC	CASTRRGYGYTF
.	.	TRBV5-1	TRBJ1-2	TGCGCCAGCAGTCAACTACACGGCAGCAACTATGGCTACACCTTC	CASSQLHGSNYGYTF
.	few	TRBV4-1	TRBJ1-5	TGCGCCAGCAGCCAAGGGGGCGAGAATAGCAATCAGCCCCAGCATTTT	CASSQGGENSNQPQHF
.	.	TRBV7-8	TRBJ1-1	TGTGCCAGCAGCTTAGCGAGACTGCACACTGAAGCTTTCTTT	CASSLARLHTEAFF
.	.	TRBV11-3	TRBJ1-1	TGTGCCAGCAGCTTGACAGTGGACAAAGCTTTCTTT	CASSLTVDKAFF
.	few	TRBV2	TRBJ1-2	TGTGCCAGCAGTGAAACAGTCGACTATGGCTACACCTTC	CASSETVDYGYTF
.	.	TRBV30	TRBJ1-1	TGTGCCTGGAGATCGACCCAAGCCCTGGCCACTGAAGCTTTCTTT	CAWRSTQALATEAFF
.	.	TRBV7-2	TRBJ1-3	TGTGCCAGCAGCTTACAGGGTGTGAACACCATATATTTT	CASSLQGVNTIYF
.	.	TRBV6-6	TRBJ2-6	TGTGCCAGGAAATATGGGGAGATATCTGGGGCCAACGTCCTGACTTTC	CARKYGEISGANVLTF